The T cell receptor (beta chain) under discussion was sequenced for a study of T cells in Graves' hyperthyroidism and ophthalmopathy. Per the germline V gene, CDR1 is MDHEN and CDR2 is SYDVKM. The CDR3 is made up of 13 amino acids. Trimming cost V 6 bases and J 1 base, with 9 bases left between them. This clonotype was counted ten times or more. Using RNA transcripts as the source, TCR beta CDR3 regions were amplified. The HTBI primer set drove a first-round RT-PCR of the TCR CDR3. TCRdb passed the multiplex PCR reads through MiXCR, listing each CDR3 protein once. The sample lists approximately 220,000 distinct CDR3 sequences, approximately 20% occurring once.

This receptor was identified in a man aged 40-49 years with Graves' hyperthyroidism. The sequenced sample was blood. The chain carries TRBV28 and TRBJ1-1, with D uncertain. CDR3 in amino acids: CASRVPTNTEAFF. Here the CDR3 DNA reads TGTGCCAGCAGGGTCCCAACGAACACTGAAGCTTTCTTT.